This T cell receptor beta chain was captured by sequencing in a study of immune cell composition in non-small cell lung cancer. The normal lung sample lay at least 3 cm, and maximally far, from the tumour. The V gene's germline CDR1 is KGHSH and CDR2 LQKENI. This CDR3 is 15 amino acids long. V dropped 3 bases and J dropped 4; count of bases not matched to a gene: 6. Measured with immunoSEQ multiplex PCR; TCRdb has only the in-frame clones, and not every one. The top ten clones hold roughly 18% of a sample with some 2,600 clones, around 72% of them seen once. This clone was recorded only once. These same records also appear under a second study, on CD4 T cells in lung cancer. As reported in that work: CD4+ clones recognizing candidate mutation-encoded neoepitopes were isolated from blood.

V usage is TRBV18 and J usage is TRBJ2-1; 7 bases map to TRBD2. The receptor's source is a human donor with non-small cell lung cancer. The sequencing sample was made of non-adjacent lung tissue. This CDR3 reads CASSPGSREYNEQFF. In DNA form, the CDR3 reads TGTGCCAGCTCACCTGGCTCGCGGGAGTACAATGAGCAGTTCTTC.